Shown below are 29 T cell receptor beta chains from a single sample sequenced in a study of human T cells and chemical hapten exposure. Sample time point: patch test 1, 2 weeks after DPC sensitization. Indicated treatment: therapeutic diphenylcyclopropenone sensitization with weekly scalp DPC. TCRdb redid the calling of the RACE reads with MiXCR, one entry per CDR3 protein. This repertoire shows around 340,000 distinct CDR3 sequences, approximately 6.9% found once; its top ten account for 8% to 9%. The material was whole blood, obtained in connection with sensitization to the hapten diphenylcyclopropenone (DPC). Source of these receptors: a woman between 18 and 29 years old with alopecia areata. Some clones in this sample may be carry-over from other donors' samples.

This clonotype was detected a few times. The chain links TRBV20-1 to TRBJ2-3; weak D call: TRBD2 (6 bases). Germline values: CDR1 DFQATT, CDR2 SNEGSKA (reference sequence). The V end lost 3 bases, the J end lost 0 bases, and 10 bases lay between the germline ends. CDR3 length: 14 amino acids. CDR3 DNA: TGCAGTGCTAGGGAGGGGTCGAGCACAGATACGCAGTATTTT. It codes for CSAREGSSTDTQYF.

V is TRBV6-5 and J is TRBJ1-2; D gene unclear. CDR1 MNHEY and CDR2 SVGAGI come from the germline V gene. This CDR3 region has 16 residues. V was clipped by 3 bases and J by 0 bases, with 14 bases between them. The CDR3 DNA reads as TGTGCCAGCAGTTATGCCCCTGGCAGAGCTAACTATGGCTACACCTTC. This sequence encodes CASSYAPGRANYGYTF.

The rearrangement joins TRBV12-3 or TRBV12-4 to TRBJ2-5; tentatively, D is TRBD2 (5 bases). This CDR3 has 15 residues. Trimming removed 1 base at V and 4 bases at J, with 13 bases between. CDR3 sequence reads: CASSLESGRGETQYF. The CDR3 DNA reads TGTGCCAGCAGTTTAGAAAGCGGACGAGGAGAGACCCAGTACTTC.

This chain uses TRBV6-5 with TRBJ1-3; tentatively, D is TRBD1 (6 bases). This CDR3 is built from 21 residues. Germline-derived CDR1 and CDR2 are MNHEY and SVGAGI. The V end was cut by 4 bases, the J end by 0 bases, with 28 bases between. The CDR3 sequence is CASSFGSGQLKTSSSGNTIYF. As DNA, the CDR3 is TGTGCCAGCAGTTTTGGCAGCGGACAGCTAAAAACCTCGAGCTCTGGAAACACCATATATTTT.

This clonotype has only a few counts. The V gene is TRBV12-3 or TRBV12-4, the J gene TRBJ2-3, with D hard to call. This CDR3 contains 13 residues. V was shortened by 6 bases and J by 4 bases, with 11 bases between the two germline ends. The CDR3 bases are TGTGCCAGCAGACTTGGGTCTGCAGATACGCAGTATTTT. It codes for CASRLGSADTQYF.

The CDR3 coding sequence is TGTGCCAGCAGCCCACACCGGGGAGGGTTGCTTAACTATGGCTACACCTTC. This translates into CASSPHRGGLLNYGYTF. This chain connects TRBV14 to TRBJ1-2; D unresolved. V lost 4 bases to trimming and J lost 1 base, with 19 bases between them. Germline lookup yields CDR1 SGHDN and CDR2 FVKESK. The CDR3 has 17 residues. Supplemented by reference TRBV14 and TRBJ1-2, the full variable domain reads EAGVTQFPSHSVIEKGQTVTLRCDPISGHDNLYWYRRVMGKEIKFLLHFVKESKQDESGMPNNRFLAERTGGTYSTLKVQPAELEDSGVYFCASSPHRGGLLNYGYTFGSGTRLTVV.

The CDR3 nucleotides are TGTGCCAGCAGTTTCTCGATCAGGGGGAACACTGAAGCTTTCTTT. Its protein product is CASSFSIRGNTEAFF. The chain recombines TRBV27 with TRBJ1-1; D is possibly TRBD1 (6 bases). This CDR3 has 15 residues. Trimming stripped 3 bases from V and 1 base from J, with 12 bases between. CDR1 and CDR2 (germline): MNHEY, SMNVEV (reference sequence).

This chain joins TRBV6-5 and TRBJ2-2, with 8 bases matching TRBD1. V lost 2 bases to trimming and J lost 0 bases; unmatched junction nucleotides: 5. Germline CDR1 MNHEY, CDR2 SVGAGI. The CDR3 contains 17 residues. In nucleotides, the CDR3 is TGTGCCAGCAGTTACCTTGGACAGGGAGCGAACACCGGGGAGCTGTTTTTT. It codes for CASSYLGQGANTGELFF.

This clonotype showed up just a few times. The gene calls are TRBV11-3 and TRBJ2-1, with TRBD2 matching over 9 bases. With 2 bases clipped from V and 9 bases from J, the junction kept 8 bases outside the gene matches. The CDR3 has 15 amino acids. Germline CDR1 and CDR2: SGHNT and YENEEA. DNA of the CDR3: TGTGCCAGCAGCTTAAAGCGGGGGGCGGCCGGTGAGCAGTTCTTC. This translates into CASSLKRGAAGEQFF.

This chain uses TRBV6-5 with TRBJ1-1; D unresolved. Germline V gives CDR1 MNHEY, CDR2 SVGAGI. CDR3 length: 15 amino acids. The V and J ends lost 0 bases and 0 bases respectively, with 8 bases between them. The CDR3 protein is CASSYSSGMNTEAFF. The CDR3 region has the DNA TGTGCCAGCAGTTACTCATCCGGGATGAACACTGAAGCTTTCTTT.

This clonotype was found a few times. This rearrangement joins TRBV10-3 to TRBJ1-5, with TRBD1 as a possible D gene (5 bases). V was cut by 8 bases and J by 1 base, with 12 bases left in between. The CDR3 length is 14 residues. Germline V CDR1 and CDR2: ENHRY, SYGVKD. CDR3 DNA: TGTGCCATCTATCAGGGAGGAAGCAATCAGCCCCAGCATTTT. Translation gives CAIYQGGSNQPQHF.

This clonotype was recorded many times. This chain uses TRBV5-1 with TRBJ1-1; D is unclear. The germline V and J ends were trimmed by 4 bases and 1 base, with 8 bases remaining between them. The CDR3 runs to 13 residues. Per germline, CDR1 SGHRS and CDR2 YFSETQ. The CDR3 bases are TGCGCCAGCAGCGAAGATCAGAACACTGAAGCTTTCTTT. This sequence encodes CASSEDQNTEAFF.

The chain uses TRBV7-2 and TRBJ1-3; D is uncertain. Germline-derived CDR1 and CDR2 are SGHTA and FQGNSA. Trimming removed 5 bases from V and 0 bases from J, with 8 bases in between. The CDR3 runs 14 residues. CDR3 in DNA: TGTGCCAGCAGCCCCTGGAGCTCTGGAAACACCATATATTTT. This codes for CASSPWSSGNTIYF.

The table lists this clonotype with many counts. The chain's CDR3 is CASSPQGQKDSPLHF. The CDR3 DNA reads as TGTGCCAGCTCACCACAAGGACAGAAGGATTCACCCCTCCACTTT. The chain carries TRBV18 and TRBJ1-6, with a tentative D call TRBD1 (6 bases). Trimming took 1 base from V and 8 from J, leaving 12 bases between them. The CDR3 extends over 15 amino acids. Germline assignment: CDR1 KGHSH and CDR2 LQKENI.

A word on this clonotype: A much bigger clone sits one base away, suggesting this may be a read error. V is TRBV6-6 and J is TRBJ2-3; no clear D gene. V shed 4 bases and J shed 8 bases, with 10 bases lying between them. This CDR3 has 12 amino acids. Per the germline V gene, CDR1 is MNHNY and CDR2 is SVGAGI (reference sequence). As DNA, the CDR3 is TGTGCCAGCAGTTTTATAGACGGTACGCAGTATTTT. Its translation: CASSFIDGTQYF.

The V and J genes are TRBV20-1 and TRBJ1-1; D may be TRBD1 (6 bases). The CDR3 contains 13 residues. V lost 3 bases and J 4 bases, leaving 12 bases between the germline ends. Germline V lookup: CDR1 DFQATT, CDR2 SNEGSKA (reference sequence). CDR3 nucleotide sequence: TGCAGTGCTAGTAAGGGGGAGGGCACTGAAGCTTTCTTT. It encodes CSASKGEGTEAFF.

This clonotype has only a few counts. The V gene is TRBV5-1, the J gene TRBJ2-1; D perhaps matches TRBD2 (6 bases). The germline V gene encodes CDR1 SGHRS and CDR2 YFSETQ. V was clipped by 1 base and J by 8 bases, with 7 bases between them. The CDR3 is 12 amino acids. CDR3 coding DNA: TGCGCCAGCAGCTTGTCGGGAGATGAGCAGTTCTTC. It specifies CASSLSGDEQFF.

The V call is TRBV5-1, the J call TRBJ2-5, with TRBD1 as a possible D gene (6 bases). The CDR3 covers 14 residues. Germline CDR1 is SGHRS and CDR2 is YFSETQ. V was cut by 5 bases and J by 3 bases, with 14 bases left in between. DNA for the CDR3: TGCGCCAGCAGGTCCGGGACAAAGAAAGAGACCCAGTACTTC. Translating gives CASRSGTKKETQYF.

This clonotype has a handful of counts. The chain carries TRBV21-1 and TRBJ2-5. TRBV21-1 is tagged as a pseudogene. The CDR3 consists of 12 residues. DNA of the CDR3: TGTGCCAGCAGCAAATCACAAGAGACCCAGTACTTC. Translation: CASSKSQETQYF.

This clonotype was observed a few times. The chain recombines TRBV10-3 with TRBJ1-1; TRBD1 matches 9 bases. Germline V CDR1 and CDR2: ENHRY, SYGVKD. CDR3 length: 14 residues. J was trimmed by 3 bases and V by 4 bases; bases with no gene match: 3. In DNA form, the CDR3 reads TGTGCCATCAGTGGGGGACAGGGCCACACTGAAGCTTTCTTT. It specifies CAISGGQGHTEAFF.

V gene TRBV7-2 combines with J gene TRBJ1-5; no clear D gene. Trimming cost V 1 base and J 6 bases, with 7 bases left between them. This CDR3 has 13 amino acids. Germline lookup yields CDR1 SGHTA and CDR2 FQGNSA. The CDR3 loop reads CASSLGRRQPQHF. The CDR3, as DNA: TGTGCCAGCAGCTTAGGAAGGCGTCAGCCCCAGCATTTT.

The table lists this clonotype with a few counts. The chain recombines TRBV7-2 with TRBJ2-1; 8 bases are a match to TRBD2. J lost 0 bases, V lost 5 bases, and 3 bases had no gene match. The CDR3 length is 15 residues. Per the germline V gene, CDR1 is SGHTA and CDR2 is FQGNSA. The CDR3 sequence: CASSPTSVSYNEQFF. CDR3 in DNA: TGTGCCAGCAGCCCGACTAGCGTCTCCTACAATGAGCAGTTCTTC.

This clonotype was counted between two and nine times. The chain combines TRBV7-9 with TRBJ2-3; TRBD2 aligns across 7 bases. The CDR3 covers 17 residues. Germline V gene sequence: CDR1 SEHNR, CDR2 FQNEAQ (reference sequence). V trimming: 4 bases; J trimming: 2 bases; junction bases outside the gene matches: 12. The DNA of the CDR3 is TGTGCCAGCAGCTCCCGACTAGCCCTCAGAGACACAGATACGCAGTATTTT. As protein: CASSSRLALRDTDTQYF.

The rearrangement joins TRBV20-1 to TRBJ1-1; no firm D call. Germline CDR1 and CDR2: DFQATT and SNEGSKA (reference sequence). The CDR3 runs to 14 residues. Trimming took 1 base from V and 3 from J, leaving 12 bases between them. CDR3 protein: CSARVPGRDTEAFF. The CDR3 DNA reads TGCAGTGCTAGAGTACCTGGACGGGACACTGAAGCTTTCTTT.

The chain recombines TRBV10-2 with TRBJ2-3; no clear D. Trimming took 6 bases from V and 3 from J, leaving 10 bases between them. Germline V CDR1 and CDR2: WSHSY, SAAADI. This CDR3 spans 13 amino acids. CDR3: CASSDERTDTQYF. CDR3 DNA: TGCGCCAGCAGCGACGAAAGAACAGATACGCAGTATTTT.

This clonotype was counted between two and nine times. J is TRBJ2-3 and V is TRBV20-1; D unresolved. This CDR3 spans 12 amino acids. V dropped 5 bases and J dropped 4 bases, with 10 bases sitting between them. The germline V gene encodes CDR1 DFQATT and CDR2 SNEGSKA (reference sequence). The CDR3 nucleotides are TGCAGTGCTGCCGGGTCAGCAGATACGCAGTATTTT. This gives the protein CSAAGSADTQYF.

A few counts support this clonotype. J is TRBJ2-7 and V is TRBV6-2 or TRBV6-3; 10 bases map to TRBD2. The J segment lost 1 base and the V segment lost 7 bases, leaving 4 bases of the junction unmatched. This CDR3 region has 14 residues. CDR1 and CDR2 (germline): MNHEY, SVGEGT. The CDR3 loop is CASIRSGGSYEQYF. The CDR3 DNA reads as TGTGCCAGCATTCGTAGCGGGGGGTCCTACGAGCAGTACTTC.

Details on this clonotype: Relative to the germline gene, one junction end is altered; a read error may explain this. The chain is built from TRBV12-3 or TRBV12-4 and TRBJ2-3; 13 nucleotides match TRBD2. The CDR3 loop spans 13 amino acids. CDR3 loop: CASSLRLAGGLFF. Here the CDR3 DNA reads TGTGCCAGCAGTCTCAGACTAGCGGGGGGCCTTTTTTTT.

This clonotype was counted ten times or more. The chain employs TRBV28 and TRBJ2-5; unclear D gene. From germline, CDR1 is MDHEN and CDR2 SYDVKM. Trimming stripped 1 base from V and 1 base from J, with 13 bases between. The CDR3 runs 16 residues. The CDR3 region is CASSLLGPAAQETQYF. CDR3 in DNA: TGTGCCAGCAGTTTATTAGGTCCGGCCGCCCAAGAGACCCAGTACTTC. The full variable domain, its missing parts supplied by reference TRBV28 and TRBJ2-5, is DVKVTQSSRYLVKRTGEKVFLECVQDMDHENMFWYRQDPGLGLRLIYFSYDVKMKEKGDIPEGYSVSREKKERFSLILESASTNQTSMYLCASSLLGPAAQETQYFGPGTRLLVL.